This is a list of T cell receptor beta chains from one sample in a study of identical twins. TCRdb ran MiXCR on the 5' RACE reads and lists one entry per CDR3 protein. Found here are some 500,000 distinct CDR3 sequences, about 13% of them singletons; the top ten hold more than 0.8%. These same records also appear under a second study, on yellow fever vaccine responses in identical twins.

The sequencing sample was made of CD4+ T cells sorted from blood. These receptors were taken from a woman in her late teens or twenties in good health. CDR3s include the opening cysteine and the closing phenylalanine or tryptophan. The order of the fields is V gene, J gene, D gene, clone size, CDR3 protein, CDR3 DNA. D genes are given only for firm matches. A clone size is listed for some rows: how often the clone was seen (once, few, many), or a class if it is expanded.

v_call: TRBV6-2/TRBV6-3; j_call: TRBJ2-1; d_call: NA; clone_size: few; cdr3_aa: CASSTRNEQFF; cdr3_nt: TGTGCCAGCAGTACTAGGAATGAGCAGTTCTTC
v_call: TRBV5-5; j_call: TRBJ1-2; d_call: TRBD1; clone_size: few; cdr3_aa: CASSGLAGGKGGYTF; cdr3_nt: TGTGCCAGCAGCGGGCTGGCAGGGGGCAAAGGTGGCTACACCTTC
v_call: TRBV9; j_call: TRBJ1-2; d_call: NA; clone_size: few; cdr3_aa: CASSEGIWAGDYGYTF; cdr3_nt: TGTGCCAGCAGCGAGGGGATATGGGCAGGGGACTATGGCTACACCTTC
v_call: TRBV5-5; j_call: TRBJ1-1; d_call: TRBD1; clone_size: NA; cdr3_aa: CASSAGTGIGEAFF; cdr3_nt: TGTGCCAGCAGCGCAGGGACAGGGATTGGCGAAGCTTTCTTT
v_call: TRBV5-1; j_call: TRBJ2-7; d_call: NA; clone_size: few; cdr3_aa: CASSLALGASYEQYF; cdr3_nt: TGCGCCAGCAGCTTGGCCTTGGGCGCTTCCTACGAGCAGTACTTC
v_call: TRBV5-4; j_call: TRBJ1-1; d_call: NA; clone_size: NA; cdr3_aa: CASSLVGSGAFF; cdr3_nt: TGTGCCAGCAGCTTGGTGGGATCAGGAGCTTTCTTT
v_call: TRBV15; j_call: TRBJ1-1; d_call: NA; clone_size: few; cdr3_aa: CATSRDPGRGMNTEAFF; cdr3_nt: TGTGCCACCAGCAGAGATCCTGGTAGGGGAATGAACACTGAAGCTTTCTTT
v_call: TRBV9; j_call: TRBJ2-1; d_call: TRBD2; clone_size: few; cdr3_aa: CASSPGTSASSYNEQFF; cdr3_nt: TGTGCCAGCAGCCCCGGGACTAGCGCTAGCTCCTACAATGAGCAGTTCTTC
v_call: TRBV7-8; j_call: TRBJ1-3; d_call: NA; clone_size: many; cdr3_aa: CASSHRDNSGNTIYF; cdr3_nt: TGTGCCAGCAGCCATAGGGACAACTCTGGAAACACCATATATTTT
v_call: TRBV25-1; j_call: TRBJ2-1; d_call: NA; clone_size: few; cdr3_aa: CASSDFGRGQFF; cdr3_nt: TGTGCCAGCAGTGATTTTGGTCGGGGTCAGTTCTTC
v_call: TRBV6-1; j_call: TRBJ2-2; d_call: NA; clone_size: NA; cdr3_aa: CASRGAGGELFF; cdr3_nt: TGTGCCAGCAGGGGGGCGGGCGGGGAGCTGTTTTTT
v_call: TRBV30; j_call: TRBJ2-3; d_call: TRBD2; clone_size: NA; cdr3_aa: CAWTWRGGKDTQYF; cdr3_nt: TGTGCCTGGACATGGCGGGGGGGTAAAGATACGCAGTATTTT
v_call: TRBV12-3/TRBV12-4; j_call: TRBJ2-3; d_call: NA; clone_size: NA; cdr3_aa: CASSLAEASTDTQYF; cdr3_nt: TGTGCCAGCAGTTTAGCGGAGGCGAGCACAGATACGCAGTATTTT
v_call: TRBV28; j_call: TRBJ2-3; d_call: TRBD2; clone_size: NA; cdr3_aa: CASSPRTSGRLSDTQYF; cdr3_nt: TGTGCCAGCAGTCCACGGACTAGCGGGAGACTATCAGATACGCAGTATTTT
v_call: TRBV7-9; j_call: TRBJ2-3; d_call: NA; clone_size: few; cdr3_aa: CASNTWAAAHTDTQYF; cdr3_nt: TGTGCCAGCAACACCTGGGCAGCTGCGCACACAGATACGCAGTATTTT
v_call: TRBV5-1; j_call: TRBJ2-3; d_call: TRBD1; clone_size: NA; cdr3_aa: CASSITGTGVMDTQYF; cdr3_nt: TGCGCCAGCAGCATCACCGGGACAGGGGTGATGGATACGCAGTATTTT
v_call: TRBV20-1; j_call: TRBJ2-3; d_call: NA; clone_size: NA; cdr3_aa: CSAPTGGRGGDTQYF; cdr3_nt: TGCAGTGCACCCACAGGAGGGCGGGGAGGAGATACGCAGTATTTT
v_call: TRBV7-9; j_call: TRBJ1-1; d_call: NA; clone_size: NA; cdr3_aa: CASSPQRMNTEAFF; cdr3_nt: TGTGCCAGCAGCCCCCAACGGATGAACACTGAAGCTTTCTTT
v_call: TRBV27; j_call: TRBJ2-7; d_call: TRBD1; clone_size: NA; cdr3_aa: CASSPGTGSSCEQYF; cdr3_nt: TGTGCCAGCAGTCCAGGGACAGGGAGCTCCTGCGAGCAGTACTTC
v_call: TRBV11-2; j_call: TRBJ2-1; d_call: NA; clone_size: few; cdr3_aa: CASSFGEGRGQFF; cdr3_nt: TGTGCCAGCAGCTTTGGGGAAGGTAGGGGGCAGTTCTTC
v_call: TRBV6-1; j_call: TRBJ2-2; d_call: TRBD2; clone_size: few; cdr3_aa: CASRVASGSTRELFF; cdr3_nt: TGTGCCAGCAGGGTGGCTAGCGGGAGTACACGGGAGCTGTTTTTT
v_call: TRBV5-1; j_call: TRBJ2-1; d_call: TRBD1; clone_size: few; cdr3_aa: CASSLGTGGKVLSNEQFF; cdr3_nt: TGCGCCAGCAGCCTAGGGACAGGGGGAAAGGTACTAAGCAATGAGCAGTTCTTC
v_call: TRBV24-1; j_call: TRBJ2-2; d_call: NA; clone_size: few; cdr3_aa: CATKAPGEPGELFF; cdr3_nt: TGTGCCACCAAGGCGCCTGGAGAGCCCGGGGAGCTGTTTTTT
v_call: TRBV6-5; j_call: TRBJ2-7; d_call: NA; clone_size: NA; cdr3_aa: CASRVRRGEQYF; cdr3_nt: TGTGCCAGCAGGGTCAGACGGGGCGAGCAGTACTTC
v_call: TRBV6-5; j_call: TRBJ2-5; d_call: NA; clone_size: many; cdr3_aa: CASPGMEETQYF; cdr3_nt: TGTGCCAGCCCAGGGATGGAAGAGACCCAGTACTTC
v_call: TRBV2; j_call: TRBJ2-1; d_call: TRBD1; clone_size: few; cdr3_aa: CASRRTGVPEQFF; cdr3_nt: TGTGCCAGCCGGCGGACAGGGGTTCCTGAGCAGTTCTTC
v_call: TRBV6-2/TRBV6-3; j_call: TRBJ2-7; d_call: NA; clone_size: few; cdr3_aa: CASSYSMQEQYF; cdr3_nt: TGTGCCAGCAGTTACTCGATGCAAGAGCAGTACTTC